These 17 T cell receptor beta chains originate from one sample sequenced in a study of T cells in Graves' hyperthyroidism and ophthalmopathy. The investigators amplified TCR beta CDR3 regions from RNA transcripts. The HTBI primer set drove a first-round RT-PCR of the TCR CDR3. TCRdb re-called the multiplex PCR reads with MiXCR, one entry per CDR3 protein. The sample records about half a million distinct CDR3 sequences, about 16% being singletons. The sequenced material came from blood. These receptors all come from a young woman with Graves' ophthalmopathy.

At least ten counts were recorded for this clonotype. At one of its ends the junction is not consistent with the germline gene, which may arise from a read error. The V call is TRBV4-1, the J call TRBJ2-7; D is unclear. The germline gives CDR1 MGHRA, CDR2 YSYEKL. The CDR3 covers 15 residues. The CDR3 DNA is TGCGCCAGCAGCCAAGTTGAGGTCCGCAGCTACGGGCAGTACTTC. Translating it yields CASSQVEVRSYGQYF.

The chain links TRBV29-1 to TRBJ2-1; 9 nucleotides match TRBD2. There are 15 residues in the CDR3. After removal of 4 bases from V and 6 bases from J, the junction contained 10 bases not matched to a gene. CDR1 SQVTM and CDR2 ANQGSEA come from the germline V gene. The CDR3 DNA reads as TGCAGCGTTGGAGGGGGGACTAGCCGATCCAATGAGCAGTTCTTC. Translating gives CSVGGGTSRSNEQFF.

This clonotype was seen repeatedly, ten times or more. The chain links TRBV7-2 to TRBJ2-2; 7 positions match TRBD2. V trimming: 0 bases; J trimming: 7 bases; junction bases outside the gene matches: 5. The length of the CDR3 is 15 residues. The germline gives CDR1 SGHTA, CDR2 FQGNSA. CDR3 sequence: CASSLAGGPNGELFF. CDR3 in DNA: TGTGCCAGCAGCTTAGCGGGAGGGCCAAACGGGGAGCTGTTTTTT.

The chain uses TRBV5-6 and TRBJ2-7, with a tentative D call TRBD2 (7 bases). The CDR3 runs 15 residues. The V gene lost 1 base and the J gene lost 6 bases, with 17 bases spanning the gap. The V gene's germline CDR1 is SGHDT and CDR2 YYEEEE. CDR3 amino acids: CASSLWGAGEGEQYF. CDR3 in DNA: TGTGCCAGCAGCTTGTGGGGGGCCGGGGAGGGCGAGCAGTACTTC.

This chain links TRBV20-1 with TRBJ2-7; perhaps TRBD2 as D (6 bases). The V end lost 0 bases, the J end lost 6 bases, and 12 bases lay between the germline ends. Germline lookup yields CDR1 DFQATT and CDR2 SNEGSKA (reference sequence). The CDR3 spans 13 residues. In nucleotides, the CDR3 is TGCAGTGCTAGAGATCCCACTAGCCGCGAGCAGTACTTC. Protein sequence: CSARDPTSREQYF.

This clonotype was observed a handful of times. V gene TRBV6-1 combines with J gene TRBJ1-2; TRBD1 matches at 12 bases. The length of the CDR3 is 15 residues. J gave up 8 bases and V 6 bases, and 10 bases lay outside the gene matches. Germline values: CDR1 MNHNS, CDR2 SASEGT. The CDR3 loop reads CASSRRDRGRGGYTF. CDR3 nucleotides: TGTGCCAGCAGCCGCCGGGACAGGGGGCGCGGAGGCTACACCTTC.

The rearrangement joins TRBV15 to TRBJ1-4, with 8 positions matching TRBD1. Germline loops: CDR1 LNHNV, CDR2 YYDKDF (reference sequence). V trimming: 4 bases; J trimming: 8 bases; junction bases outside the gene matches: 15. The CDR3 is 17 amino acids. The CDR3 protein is CATSTGVSTGEGEKLFF. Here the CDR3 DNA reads TGTGCCACCAGCACCGGTGTCTCGACAGGGGAGGGGGAAAAACTGTTTTTT.

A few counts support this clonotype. The CDR3 DNA sequence: TGTGCCAGCAGCTCCGCCGGGGGGGCGGTTGGAAAACTGTTTTTT. Translating it yields CASSSAGGAVGKLFF. J is TRBJ1-4 and V is TRBV7-9; D is possibly TRBD1 (6 bases). This CDR3 region has 15 residues. V lost 4 bases, J lost 10 bases, and 19 bases lay in between. Germline V gene lookup returns CDR1 SEHNR and CDR2 FQNEAQ (reference sequence).

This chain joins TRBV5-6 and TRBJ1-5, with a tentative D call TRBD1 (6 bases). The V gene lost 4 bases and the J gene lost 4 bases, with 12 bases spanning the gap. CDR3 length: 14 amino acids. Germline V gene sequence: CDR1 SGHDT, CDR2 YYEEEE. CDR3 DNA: TGTGCCAGCAGCATAGGACAGAATAATCAGCCCCAGCATTTT. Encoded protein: CASSIGQNNQPQHF. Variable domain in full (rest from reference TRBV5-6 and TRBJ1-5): DAGVTQSPTHLIKTRGQQVTLRCSPKSGHDTVSWYQQALGQGPQFIFQYYEEEERQRGNFPDRFSGHQFPNYSSELNVNALLLGDSALYLCASSIGQNNQPQHFGDGTRLSIL.

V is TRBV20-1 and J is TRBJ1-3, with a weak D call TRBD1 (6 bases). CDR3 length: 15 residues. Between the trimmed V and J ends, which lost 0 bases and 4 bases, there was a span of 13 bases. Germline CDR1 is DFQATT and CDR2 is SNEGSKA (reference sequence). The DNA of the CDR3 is TGCAGTGCTAGAGAGAAAGGGGGATTAGGAAACACCATATATTTT. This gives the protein CSAREKGGLGNTIYF.

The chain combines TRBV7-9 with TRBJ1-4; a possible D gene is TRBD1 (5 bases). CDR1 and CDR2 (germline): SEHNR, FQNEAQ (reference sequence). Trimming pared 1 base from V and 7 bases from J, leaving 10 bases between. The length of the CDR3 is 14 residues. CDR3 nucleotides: TGTGCCAGCAGCTTAGGGGGGTGGAGTGAAAAACTGTTTTTT. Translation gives CASSLGGWSEKLFF.

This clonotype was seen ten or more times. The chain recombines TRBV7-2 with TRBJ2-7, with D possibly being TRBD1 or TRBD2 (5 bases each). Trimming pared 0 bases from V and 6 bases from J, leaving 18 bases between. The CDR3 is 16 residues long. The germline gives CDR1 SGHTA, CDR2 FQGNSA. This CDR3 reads CASSLADRGTVVEQYF. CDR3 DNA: TGTGCCAGCAGCTTAGCAGATCGTGGGACGGTGGTCGAGCAGTACTTC.

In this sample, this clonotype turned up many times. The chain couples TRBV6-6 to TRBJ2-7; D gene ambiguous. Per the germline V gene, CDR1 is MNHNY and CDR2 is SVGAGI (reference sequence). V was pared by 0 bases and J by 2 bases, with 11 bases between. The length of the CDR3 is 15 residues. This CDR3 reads CASSYSRAGPYEQYF. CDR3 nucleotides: TGTGCCAGCAGTTACTCCCGCGCTGGGCCCTACGAGCAGTACTTC.

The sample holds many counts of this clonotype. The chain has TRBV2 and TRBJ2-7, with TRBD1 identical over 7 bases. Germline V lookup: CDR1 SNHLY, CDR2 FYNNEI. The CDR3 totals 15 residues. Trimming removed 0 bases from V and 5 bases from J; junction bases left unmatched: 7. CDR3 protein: CASSEAHRGSDEQYF. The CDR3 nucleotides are TGTGCCAGCAGTGAAGCCCACAGGGGTTCCGACGAGCAGTACTTC. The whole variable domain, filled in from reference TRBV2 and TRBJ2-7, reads EPEVTQTPSHQVTQMGQEVILRCVPISNHLYFYWYRQILGQKVEFLVSFYNNEISEKSEIFDDQFSVERPDGSNFTLKIRSTKLEDSAMYFCASSEAHRGSDEQYFGPGTRLTVT.

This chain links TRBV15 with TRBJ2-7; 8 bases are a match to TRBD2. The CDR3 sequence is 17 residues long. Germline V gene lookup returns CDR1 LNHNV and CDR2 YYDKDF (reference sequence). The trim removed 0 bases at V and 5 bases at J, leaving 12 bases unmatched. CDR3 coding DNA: TGTGCCACCAGCAGAGAAGGGGGAGCGGGAGACGAGGACGAGCAGTACTTC. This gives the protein CATSREGGAGDEDEQYF.

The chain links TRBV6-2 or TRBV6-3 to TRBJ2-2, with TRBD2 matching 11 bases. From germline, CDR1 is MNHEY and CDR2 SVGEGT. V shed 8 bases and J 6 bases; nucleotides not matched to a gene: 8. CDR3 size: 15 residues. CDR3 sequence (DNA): TGTGCCAGCGGTTGGCTAGCGGGAGGTCCCGGGGAGCTGTTTTTT. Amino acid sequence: CASGWLAGGPGELFF.

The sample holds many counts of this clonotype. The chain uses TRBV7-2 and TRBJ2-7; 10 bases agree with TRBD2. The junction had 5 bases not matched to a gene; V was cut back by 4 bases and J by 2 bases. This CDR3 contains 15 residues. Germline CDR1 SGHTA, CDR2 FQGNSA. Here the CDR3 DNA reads TGTGCCAGCAGCTCCCGGACTAGCGGAACCTACGAGCAGTACTTC. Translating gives CASSSRTSGTYEQYF.